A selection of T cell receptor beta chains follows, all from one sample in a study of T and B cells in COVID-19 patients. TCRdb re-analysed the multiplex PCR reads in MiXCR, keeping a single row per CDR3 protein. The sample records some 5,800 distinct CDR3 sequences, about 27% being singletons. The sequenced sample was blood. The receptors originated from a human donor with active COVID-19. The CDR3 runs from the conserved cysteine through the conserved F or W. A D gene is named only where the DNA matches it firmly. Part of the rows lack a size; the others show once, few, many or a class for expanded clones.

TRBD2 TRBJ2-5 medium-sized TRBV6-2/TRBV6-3 TGTGCCAGCAGGACCTCGGGGGGGCCCGAAACCCAGTACTTC CASRTSGGPETQYF
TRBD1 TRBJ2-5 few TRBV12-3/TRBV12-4 TGTGCCAGCAGTGACACCGGGACAGCACAAGAGACCCAGTACTTC CASSDTGTAQETQYF
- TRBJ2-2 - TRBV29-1 TGCAGCGTTGAGAGGCAGCTGAACACCGGGGAGCTGTTTTTT CSVERQLNTGELFF
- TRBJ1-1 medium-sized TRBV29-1 TGCAGCGCCCACCCAATGGTGGACACTGAAGCTTTCTTT CSAHPMVDTEAFF
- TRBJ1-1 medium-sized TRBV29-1 TGCAGCGGGGTACAGGTGAACACTGAAGCTTTCTTT CSGVQVNTEAFF
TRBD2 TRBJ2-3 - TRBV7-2 TGTGCCAGCAGCCTAGCGGGCCCCCCCGGGGATACGCAGTATTTT CASSLAGPPGDTQYF
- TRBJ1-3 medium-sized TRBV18 TGTGCCAGCTCACTTGACAGGCCCCATTGGGGAAACACCATATATTTT CASSLDRPHWGNTIYF
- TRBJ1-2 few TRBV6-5 TGTGCCAGCAGTGAAGCGGGGGTTCATGGCTACACCTTC CASSEAGVHGYTF
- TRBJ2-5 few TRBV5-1 TGCGCCAGCAGCTTCAGTGGAGAGACCCAGTACTTC CASSFSGETQYF
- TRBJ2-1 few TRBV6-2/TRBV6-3 TGTGCCAGCAGTGACCGGTTGGGAGAGCAGTTCTTC CASSDRLGEQFF
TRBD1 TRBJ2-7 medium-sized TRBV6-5 TGTGCCAGCAGTCGGGACAGGAACTACGAGCAGTACTTC CASSRDRNYEQYF
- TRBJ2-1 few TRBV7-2 TGTGCCAGCAGCTTATTACAGTACAATGAGCAGTTCTTC CASSLLQYNEQFF
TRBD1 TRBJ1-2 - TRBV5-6 TGTGCCAGCTGTGCGGGACAGGGGATTGGCTACACCTTC CASCAGQGIGYTF
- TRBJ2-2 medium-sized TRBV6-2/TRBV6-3 TGTGCCAGCAGTTACGATGCGGTCCCCGGGGAGCTGTTTTTT CASSYDAVPGELFF
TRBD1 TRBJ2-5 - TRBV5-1 TGCGCCAGCAGCCCGGGACAGGGTGGCGGGGAGACCCAGTACTTC CASSPGQGGGETQYF
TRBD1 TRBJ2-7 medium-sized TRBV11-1 TGTGCCAGCAGTTCAGCCGACAGGGGCTCCTACGAGCAGTACTTC CASSSADRGSYEQYF
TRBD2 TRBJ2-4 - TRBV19 TGTGCCAGTACCGTGGGACTAGCGGGGGCGGGGACCAAAAACATTCAGTACTTC CASTVGLAGAGTKNIQYF
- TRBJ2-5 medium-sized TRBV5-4 TGTGCCAGCAGCTTGAGGGAGACCCAGTACTTC CASSLRETQYF
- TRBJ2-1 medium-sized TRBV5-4 TGTGCCAGCAGCCAGTTGGACAGTTTCAATGAGCAGTTCTTC CASSQLDSFNEQFF
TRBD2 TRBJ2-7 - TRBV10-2 TGCGCCAGCAAAACTGGGACTAGCGGGGGCGAGCAGTACTTC CASKTGTSGGEQYF
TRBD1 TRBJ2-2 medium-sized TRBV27 TGTGCCAGCAGTTTGGGACAGGTGAACACCGGGGAGCTGTTTTTT CASSLGQVNTGELFF
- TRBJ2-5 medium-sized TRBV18 TGTGCCAGCTCACCAGGATTAGAAGAGACCCAGTACTTC CASSPGLEETQYF
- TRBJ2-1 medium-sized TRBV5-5 TGTGCCAGCAGCTTCATTTTCCAAACCCATGAGCAGTTCTTC CASSFIFQTHEQFF
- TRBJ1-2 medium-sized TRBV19 TGTGCCAGTAGCTCCAGGGAGGGCCCCTATGGCTACACCTTC CASSSREGPYGYTF
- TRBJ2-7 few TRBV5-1 TGCGCCAGCAGCCCCGGAGGCACGTTCTACGAGCAGTACTTC CASSPGGTFYEQYF
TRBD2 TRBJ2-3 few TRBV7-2 TGTGCCAGCAGGACGGGGGGGCCAGGGGATACGCAGTATTTT CASRTGGPGDTQYF
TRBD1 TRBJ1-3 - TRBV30 TGTGCCTGGAGGTTTACGGGACAGGCCTTCTCTGGAAACACCATATATTTT CAWRFTGQAFSGNTIYF